This T cell receptor (beta chain) was observed in a study of identical twins. Trimming left V 8 bases short and J 6 bases short, with 15 bases between. This CDR3 comprises 13 residues. The germline gives CDR1 SGHDN, CDR2 FVKESK. TCRdb independently ran MiXCR on the 5' RACE reads; one entry per CDR3 protein. The sample yields approximately 600,000 distinct CDR3 sequences, 7.1% seen once. This sample was also put to use in a study of yellow fever vaccine responses in identical twins.

The chain combines TRBV14 with TRBJ2-3; the D is unclear. The receptor was derived from a young woman in good health. The sample was PBMCs. CDR3 sequence reads: CASSPAARDTQYF. As DNA, the CDR3 is TGTGCCAGCTCCCCCGCGGCTAGGGATACGCAGTATTTT.